This is a list of T cell receptor beta chains from one sample in a study of blood T cell repertoires in COVID-19. Profiled with immunoSEQ multiplex PCR; TCRdb holds only in-frame clones, not every one. The table has 150,000 or so clones, 86% seen once. Sequencing was carried out using peripheral blood. The receptors derive from a man between 18 and 29 years old with acute or convalescent COVID-19. CDR3s leave out the opening cysteine and the closing phenylalanine or tryptophan.

CDR3aa: ASSRAGNQPQH
j_gene: TRBJ1-5
v_gene: TRBV19
len: 11

CDR3aa: ASSQEVVNTEAF
j_gene: TRBJ1-1
v_gene: TRBV4-1
len: 12

CDR3aa: ASSIAQDRGDQPQH
j_gene: TRBJ1-5
v_gene: TRBV19
len: 14

CDR3aa: ASSLITGNTEAF
j_gene: TRBJ1-1
v_gene: TRBV27
len: 12

CDR3aa: ASSPGTSGGAYTQY
j_gene: TRBJ2-3
v_gene: TRBV7-6
len: 14

CDR3aa: ASSLLLAGASYNEQF
j_gene: TRBJ2-1
v_gene: TRBV11-2
len: 15

CDR3aa: ASSLASGMGYT
j_gene: TRBJ1-2
v_gene: TRBV28
len: 11

CDR3aa: ASSFGGAKNIQY
j_gene: TRBJ2-4
v_gene: TRBV19
len: 12

CDR3aa: ASGLVVRGIADTQY
j_gene: TRBJ2-3
v_gene: TRBV12-5
len: 14

CDR3aa: ASSYTAGGGGELF
j_gene: TRBJ2-2
v_gene: TRBV6-5
len: 13

CDR3aa: TSSQCSLRGGNTGELF
j_gene: TRBJ2-2
v_gene: TRBV1
len: 16

CDR3aa: AISELDSYGYT
j_gene: TRBJ1-2
v_gene: TRBV10-3
len: 11